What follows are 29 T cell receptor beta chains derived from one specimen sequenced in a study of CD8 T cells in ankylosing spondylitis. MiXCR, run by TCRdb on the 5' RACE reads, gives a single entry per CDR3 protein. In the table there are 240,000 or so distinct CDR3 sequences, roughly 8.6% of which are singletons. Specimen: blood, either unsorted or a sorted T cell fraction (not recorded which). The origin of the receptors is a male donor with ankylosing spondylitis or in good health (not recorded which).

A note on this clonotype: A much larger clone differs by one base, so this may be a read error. CDR3 in amino acids: CASSLGANSGNAIYF. The CDR3 DNA sequence: TGTGCCAGCAGTTTGGGGGCCAACTCTGGAAACGCCATATATTTT. The chain is built from TRBV12-3 or TRBV12-4 and TRBJ1-3; tentatively, D is TRBD1 (6 bases). The CDR3 is 15 amino acids.

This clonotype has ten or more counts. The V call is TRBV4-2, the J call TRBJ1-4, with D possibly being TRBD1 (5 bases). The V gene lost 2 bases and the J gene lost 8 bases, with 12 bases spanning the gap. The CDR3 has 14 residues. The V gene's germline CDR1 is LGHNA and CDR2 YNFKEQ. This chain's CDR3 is CASSQQGRGEKLFF. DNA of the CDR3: TGTGCCAGCAGCCAACAGGGAAGGGGCGAAAAACTGTTTTTT.

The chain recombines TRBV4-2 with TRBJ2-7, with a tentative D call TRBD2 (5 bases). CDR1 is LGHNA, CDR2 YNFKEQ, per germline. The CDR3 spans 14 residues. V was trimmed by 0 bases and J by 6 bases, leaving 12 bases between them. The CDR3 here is CASSQEAVGGEQYF. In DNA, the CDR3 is TGTGCCAGCAGCCAAGAAGCGGTGGGTGGCGAGCAGTACTTC.

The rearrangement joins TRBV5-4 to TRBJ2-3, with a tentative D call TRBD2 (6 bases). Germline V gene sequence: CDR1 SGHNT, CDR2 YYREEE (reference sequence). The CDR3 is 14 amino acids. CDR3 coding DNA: TGTGTCTACAAACCGGACCTGGGAGGAGATACGCAGTATTTT. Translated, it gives CVYKPDLGGDTQYF.

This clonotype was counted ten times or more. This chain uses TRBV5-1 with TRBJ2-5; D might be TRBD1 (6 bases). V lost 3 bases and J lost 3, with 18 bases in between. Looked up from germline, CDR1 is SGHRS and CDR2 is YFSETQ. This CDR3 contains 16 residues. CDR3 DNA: TGCGCCAGCAGCTCCAACGGGTGGGACAATAAAGAGACCCAGTACTTC. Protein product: CASSSNGWDNKETQYF.

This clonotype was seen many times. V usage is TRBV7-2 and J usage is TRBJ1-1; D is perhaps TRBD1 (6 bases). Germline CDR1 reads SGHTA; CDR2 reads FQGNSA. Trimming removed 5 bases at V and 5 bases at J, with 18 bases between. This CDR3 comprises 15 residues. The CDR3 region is CASSAFQQGNTEAFF. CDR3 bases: TGTGCCAGCAGCGCATTTCAACAGGGCAATACTGAAGCTTTCTTT.

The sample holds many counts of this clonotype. CDR3 nucleotides: TGCAGTGCTAGAGGGACCGCTTATAGCAATCAGCCCCAGCATTTT. Translating it yields CSARGTAYSNQPQHF. The chain recombines TRBV20-1 with TRBJ1-5; D unresolved. Germline CDR1 reads DFQATT; CDR2 reads SNEGSKA (reference sequence). V shed 1 base and J shed 0 bases, with 10 bases lying between them. The CDR3 contains 15 residues.

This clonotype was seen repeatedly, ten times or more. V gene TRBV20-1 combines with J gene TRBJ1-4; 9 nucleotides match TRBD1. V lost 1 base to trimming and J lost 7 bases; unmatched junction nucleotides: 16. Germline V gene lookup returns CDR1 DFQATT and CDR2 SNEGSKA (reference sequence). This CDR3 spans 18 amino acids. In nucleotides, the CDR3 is TGCAGTGCTAGAGTTATGGGGACAGGGAGGATGGAAGGTGAAAAACTGTTTTTT. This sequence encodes CSARVMGTGRMEGEKLFF.

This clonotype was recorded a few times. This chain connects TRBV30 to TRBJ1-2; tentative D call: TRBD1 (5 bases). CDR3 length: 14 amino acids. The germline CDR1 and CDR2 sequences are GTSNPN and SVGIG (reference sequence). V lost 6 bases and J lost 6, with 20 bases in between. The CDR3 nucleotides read TGTGCCTGCCCTGGGGCCCGGGGCGGAAATGGCTACACCTTC. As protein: CACPGARGGNGYTF. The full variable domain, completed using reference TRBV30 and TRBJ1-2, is SQTIHQWPATLVQPVGSPLSLECTVEGTSNPNLYWYRQAAGRGLQLLFYSVGIGQISSEVPQNLSASRPQDRQFILSSKKLLLSDSGFYLCACPGARGGNGYTFGSGTRLTVV.

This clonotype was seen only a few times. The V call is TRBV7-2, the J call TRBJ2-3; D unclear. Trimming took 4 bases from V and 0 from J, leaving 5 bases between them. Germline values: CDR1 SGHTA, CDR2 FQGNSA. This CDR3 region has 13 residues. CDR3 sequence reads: CASSSFSTDTQYF. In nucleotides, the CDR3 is TGTGCCAGCAGCTCCTTTAGCACAGATACGCAGTATTTT.

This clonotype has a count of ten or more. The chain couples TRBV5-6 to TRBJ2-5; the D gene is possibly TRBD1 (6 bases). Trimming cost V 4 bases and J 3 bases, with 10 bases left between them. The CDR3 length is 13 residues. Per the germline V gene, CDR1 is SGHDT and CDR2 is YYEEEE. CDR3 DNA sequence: TGTGCCAGCAGCCCAGGGGTTAAAGAGACCCAGTACTTC. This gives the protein CASSPGVKETQYF.

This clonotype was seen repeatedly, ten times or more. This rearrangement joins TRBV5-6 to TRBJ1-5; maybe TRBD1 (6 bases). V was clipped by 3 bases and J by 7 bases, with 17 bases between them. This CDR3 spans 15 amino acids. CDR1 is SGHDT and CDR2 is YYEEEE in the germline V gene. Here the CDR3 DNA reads TGTGCCAGCAGCTCTACAGGGCTTGGGGAGCAGCCCCAGCATTTT. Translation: CASSSTGLGEQPQHF.

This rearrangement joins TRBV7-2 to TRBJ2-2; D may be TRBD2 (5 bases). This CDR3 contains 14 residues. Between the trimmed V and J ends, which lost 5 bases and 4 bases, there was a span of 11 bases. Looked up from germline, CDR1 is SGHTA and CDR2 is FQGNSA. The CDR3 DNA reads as TGTGCCAGCAGCCGGGGTCTTGGCACCGGGGAGCTGTTTTTT. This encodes CASSRGLGTGELFF.

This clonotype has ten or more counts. DNA of the CDR3: TGTGCCAGCAGTTACACTGGGGATCAGCCCCAGCATTTT. It encodes CASSYTGDQPQHF. The V call is TRBV6-2 or TRBV6-3, the J call TRBJ1-5; D ambiguous. CDR3 length: 13 residues. Deletions cut 2 bases from V and 5 bases from J, with 7 bases between. The germline V gene has CDR1 MNHEY and CDR2 SVGEGT.

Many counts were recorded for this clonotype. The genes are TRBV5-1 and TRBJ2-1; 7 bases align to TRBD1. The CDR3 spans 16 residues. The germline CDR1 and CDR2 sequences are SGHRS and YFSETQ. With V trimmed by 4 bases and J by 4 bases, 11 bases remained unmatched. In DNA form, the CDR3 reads TGCGCCAGCAGCCCCCGGGTGGGACAGAAGTACAATGAGCAGTTCTTC. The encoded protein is CASSPRVGQKYNEQFF.

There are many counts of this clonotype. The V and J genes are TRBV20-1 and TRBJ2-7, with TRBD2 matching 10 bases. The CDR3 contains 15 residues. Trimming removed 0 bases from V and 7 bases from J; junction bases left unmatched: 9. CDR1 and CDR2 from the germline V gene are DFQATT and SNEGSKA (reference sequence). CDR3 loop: CSARDILAGDREQYF. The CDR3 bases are TGCAGTGCTAGAGATATCCTAGCGGGAGATAGGGAGCAGTACTTC.

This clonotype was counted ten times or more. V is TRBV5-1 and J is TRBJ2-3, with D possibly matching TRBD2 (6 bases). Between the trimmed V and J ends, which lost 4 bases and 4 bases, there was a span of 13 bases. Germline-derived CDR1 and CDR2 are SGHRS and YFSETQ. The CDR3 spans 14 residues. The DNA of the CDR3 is TGCGCCAGCAGCCGGTCTAGCGTGGCAGATACGCAGTATTTT. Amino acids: CASSRSSVADTQYF.

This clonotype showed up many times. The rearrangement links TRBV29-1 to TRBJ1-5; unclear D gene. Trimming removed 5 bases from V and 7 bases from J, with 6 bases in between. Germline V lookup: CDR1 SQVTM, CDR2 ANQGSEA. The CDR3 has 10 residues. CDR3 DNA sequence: TGCAGCGTTTTAAGACAGCCCCAGCATTTT. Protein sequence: CSVLRQPQHF. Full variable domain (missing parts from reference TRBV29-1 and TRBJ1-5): SAVISQKPSRDICQRGTSLTIQCQVDSQVTMMFWYRQQPGQSLTLIATANQGSEATYESGFVIDKFPISRPNLTFSTLTVSNMSPEDSSIYLCSVLRQPQHFGDGTRLSIL.

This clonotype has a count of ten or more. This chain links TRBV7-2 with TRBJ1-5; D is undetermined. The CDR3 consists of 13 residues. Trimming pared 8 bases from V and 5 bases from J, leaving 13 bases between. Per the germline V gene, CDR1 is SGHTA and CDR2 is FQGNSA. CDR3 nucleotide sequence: TGTGCCAGCGCATCCACTTGGGATCAGCCCCAGCATTTT. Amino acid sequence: CASASTWDQPQHF.

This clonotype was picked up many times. CDR3: CASSLLGTPRETQYF. CDR3 DNA: TGTGCCAGCAGCTTACTCGGGACTCCAAGGGAGACCCAGTACTTC. The chain uses TRBV5-5 and TRBJ2-5; TRBD2 is a possible D gene (6 bases). The length of the CDR3 is 15 residues. With 2 bases removed from V and 5 bases from J, the gap between germline ends came to 16 bases. Germline-derived CDR1 and CDR2 are SGHKS and YYEKEE (reference sequence).

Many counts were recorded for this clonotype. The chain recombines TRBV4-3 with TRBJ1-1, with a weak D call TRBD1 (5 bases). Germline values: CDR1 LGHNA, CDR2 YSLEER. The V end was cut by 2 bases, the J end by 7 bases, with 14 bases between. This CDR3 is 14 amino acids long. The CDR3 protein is CASSQIGRGSEAFF. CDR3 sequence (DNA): TGCGCCAGCAGCCAAATAGGACGGGGGAGTGAAGCTTTCTTT.

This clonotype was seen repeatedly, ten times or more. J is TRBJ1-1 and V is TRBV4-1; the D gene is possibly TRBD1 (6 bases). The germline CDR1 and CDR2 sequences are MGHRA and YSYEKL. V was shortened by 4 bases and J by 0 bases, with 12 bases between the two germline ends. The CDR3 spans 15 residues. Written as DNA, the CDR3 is TGCGCCAGCAGCCCCCAGACAGGAATGAACACTGAAGCTTTCTTT. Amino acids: CASSPQTGMNTEAFF.

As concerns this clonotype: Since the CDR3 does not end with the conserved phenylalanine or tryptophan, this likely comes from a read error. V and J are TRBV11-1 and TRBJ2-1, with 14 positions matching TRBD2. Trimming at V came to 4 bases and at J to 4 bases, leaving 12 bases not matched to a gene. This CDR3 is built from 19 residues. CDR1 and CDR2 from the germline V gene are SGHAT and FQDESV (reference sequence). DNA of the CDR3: TGTGCCAGCAGCTCCACGGGACTAGCGGGAGTACGGGGGTACAATGAGCAGTTCTAC. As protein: CASSSTGLAGVRGYNEQFY.

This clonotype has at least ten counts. In nucleotides, the CDR3 is TGCAGTGCTCACGGGGCGGGGGGGCCAGATACGCAGTATTTT. Protein sequence: CSAHGAGGPDTQYF. The chain employs TRBV20-1 and TRBJ2-3; 9 positions agree with TRBD2. J gave up 4 bases and V 5 bases, and 7 bases lay outside the gene matches. The CDR3 has 14 amino acids. In germline, CDR1 is DFQATT, CDR2 SNEGSKA (reference sequence).

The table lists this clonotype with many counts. CDR3 coding DNA: TGTGCCAGCAGCACCCGGACAGGGGGCGCGGGTGGCTACACCTTC. Encoded protein: CASSTRTGGAGGYTF. The chain employs TRBV6-1 and TRBJ1-2, with TRBD1 matching 11 bases. Unmatched junction bases numbered 10, after V lost 6 bases and J lost 7 bases. From germline, CDR1 is MNHNS and CDR2 SASEGT. The CDR3 totals 15 residues.

CDR3 in amino acids: CASSFDTLEGGYTF. In DNA, the CDR3 is TGTGCCAGCAGCTTCGACACACTGGAGGGGGGCTACACCTTC. The chain uses TRBV7-9 and TRBJ1-2, with D perhaps matching TRBD1 (5 bases). The CDR3 is 14 amino acids. CDR1 and CDR2 from the germline V gene are SEHNR and FQNEAQ (reference sequence). Trimming stripped 3 bases from V and 8 bases from J, with 16 bases between.

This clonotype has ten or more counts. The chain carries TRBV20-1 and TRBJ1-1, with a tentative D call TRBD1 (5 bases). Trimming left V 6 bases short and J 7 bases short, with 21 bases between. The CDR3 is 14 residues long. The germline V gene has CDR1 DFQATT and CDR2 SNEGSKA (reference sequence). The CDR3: CSAMPGNNRHEAFF. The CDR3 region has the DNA TGCAGTGCAATGCCAGGGAATAACAGACATGAAGCTTTCTTT.

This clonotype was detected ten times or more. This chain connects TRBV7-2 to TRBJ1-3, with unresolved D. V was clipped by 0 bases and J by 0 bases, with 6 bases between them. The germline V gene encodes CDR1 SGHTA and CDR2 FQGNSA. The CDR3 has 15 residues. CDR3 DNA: TGTGCCAGCAGCTTAGCGGAGACCTCTGGAAACACCATATATTTT. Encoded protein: CASSLAETSGNTIYF.

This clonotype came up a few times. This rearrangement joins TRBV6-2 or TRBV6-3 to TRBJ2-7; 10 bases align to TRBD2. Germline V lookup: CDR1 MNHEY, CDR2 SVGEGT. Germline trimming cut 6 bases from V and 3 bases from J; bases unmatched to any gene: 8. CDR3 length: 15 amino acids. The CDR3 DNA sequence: TGTGCCAGCAGACGCGCTAGCGGGAGTTTCTACGAGCAGTACTTC. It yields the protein CASRRASGSFYEQYF.